A single sample is the source of the 10 T cell receptor beta chains below, sequenced in a study of blood T cell repertoires in COVID-19 (dated by TCRdb to 2020 to 2022). Preparation of the library involved the immunoSEQ multiplex PCR assay. This immuneACCESS table, as held by TCRdb, lists in-frame sequences with V and J called but not all clones. Of the missing ones, under half trace to an unresolved V gene in checked studies; the others have no known cause. For this sample there are under 55,000 clones; 65% to 80% appear just once. About 25% of the sample comes from the top ten. Sequenced sample: peripheral blood. Source of these receptors: a man in his 70s with acute or convalescent COVID-19.

The chain combines TRBV6-5 with TRBJ1-4; weak D call: TRBD1 (6 bases). CDR1 is MNHEY, CDR2 SVGAGI, per germline. This CDR3 comprises 14 residues. V lost 6 bases to trimming and J lost 6 bases, with 14 bases between them. The CDR3 region is CASSLQGLDEKLFF. The CDR3 region has the DNA TGTGCCAGCAGCCTACAGGGATTGGATGAAAAACTGTTTTTT.

The chain couples TRBV25-1 to TRBJ2-5, with D perhaps matching TRBD2 (5 bases). This CDR3 contains 14 residues. CDR1 is MGHDK, CDR2 SYGVNS, per germline. V lost 1 base, J lost 5 bases, and 11 bases lay in between. Here the CDR3 reads CASSESLGYETQYF. The DNA for the CDR3 is TGTGCCAGCAGTGAATCACTAGGATATGAGACCCAGTACTTC.

The sample holds a few counts of this clone. This sequence joins TRBV4-1 and TRBJ1-3, with TRBD1 identical over 10 bases. With V trimmed by 5 bases and J by 0 bases, 16 bases remained unmatched. Germline CDR1 is MGHRA and CDR2 is YSYEKL. This CDR3 region has 20 residues. CDR3 sequence reads: CASSSRAIWDRGPSGNTIYF. CDR3 nucleotides: TGCGCCAGCAGCTCACGCGCAATCTGGGACAGGGGCCCCTCTGGAAACACCATATATTTT.

This clone was picked up one time. The chain carries TRBV27 and TRBJ1-2; D not resolved. V lost 2 bases, J lost 8 bases, and 15 bases lay in between. From germline, CDR1 is MNHEY and CDR2 SMNVEV (reference sequence). The length of the CDR3 is 14 residues. The CDR3 coding sequence is TGTGCCAGCAGTTTACTCCGATCTGGCGGCGGCTACACCTTC. Amino acid sequence: CASSLLRSGGGYTF.

The genes are TRBV12-3 or TRBV12-4 and TRBJ2-5; D is ambiguous. This CDR3 contains 12 residues. Trimming left V 4 bases short and J 0 bases short, with 3 bases between. Here the CDR3 DNA reads TGTGCCAGCAGTTCAAACCAAGAGACCCAGTACTTC. Residues: CASSSNQETQYF.

The V gene is TRBV4-2, the J gene TRBJ2-3, with D uncertain. Germline values: CDR1 LGHNA, CDR2 YNFKEQ. The CDR3 totals 14 residues. V lost 0 bases, J lost 8 bases, and 12 bases lay in between. The CDR3 is CASSQDIIEPTQYF. The CDR3 region has the DNA TGTGCCAGCAGCCAAGACATAATTGAGCCTACGCAGTATTTT.

This rearrangement joins TRBV7-3 to TRBJ2-2; 7 bases match TRBD1. Germline V gene lookup returns CDR1 SGHTA and CDR2 FQGTGA. The ends lost 5 bases at V and 1 base at J; junction bases unmatched: 4. The CDR3 extends over 15 amino acids. Here the CDR3 DNA reads TGTGCCAGCAGCCTCGGACAGGAGAACACCGGGGAGCTGTTTTTT. It encodes CASSLGQENTGELFF.

V gene TRBV6-5 combines with J gene TRBJ2-3, with D maybe TRBD2 (5 bases). This CDR3 has 15 amino acids. The V end lost 5 bases, the J end lost 5 bases, and 17 bases lay between the germline ends. Germline V lookup: CDR1 MNHEY, CDR2 SVGAGI. The CDR3 protein is CASSLRGWAQDTQYF. For the CDR3, the DNA is TGTGCCAGCAGTCTCCGAGGGTGGGCGCAAGATACGCAGTATTTT.

This clone came up a few times. The chain is built from TRBV30 and TRBJ2-3; TRBD2 matches 12 bases. The CDR3 has 15 residues. The trim removed 3 bases at V and 3 bases at J, leaving 4 bases unmatched. Germline V gives CDR1 GTSNPN, CDR2 SVGIG (reference sequence). DNA of the CDR3: TGTGCCTGGAGCCTAGCGGGGGGGTTTACAGATACGCAGTATTTT. Translated, it gives CAWSLAGGFTDTQYF.

J is TRBJ2-1 and V is TRBV5-1; 10 bases fit TRBD1. This CDR3 contains 15 residues. Trimming took 1 base from V and 6 from J; bases not matched to a gene: 4. Germline assignment: CDR1 SGHRS and CDR2 YFSETQ. The CDR3 protein is CASSLTRDRGNEQFF. CDR3 nucleotide sequence: TGCGCCAGCAGCTTGACTCGGGACAGGGGCAATGAGCAGTTCTTC.